This record looks at one T cell receptor beta chain sequence and its context. This entry belongs to a study of PD-1 blockade in classical Hodgkin lymphoma. The CDR3 length is 14 residues. CDR1 is KGHSH, CDR2 LQKENI, per germline. Unmatched junction bases numbered 1, after V lost 3 bases and J lost 1 base. Relapses following autologous stem cell transplantation were seen in all patients, with brentuximab vedotin exposure varying. The table came from immunoSEQ multiplex PCR; TCRdb's copy has only in-frame clones and leaves some out. In the table there are about 94,000 clones, roughly nine tenths of which are singletons.

The chain is built from TRBV18 and TRBJ2-3; 7 bases line up with TRBD1. This TCR came from a human donor with classical Hodgkin lymphoma. This material consisted of peripheral blood mononuclear cells (PBMCs), taken before the second cycle of nivolumab. The chain's CDR3 is CASSPGQGTDTQYF. The CDR3 DNA sequence: TGTGCCAGCTCACCCGGACAGGGCACAGATACGCAGTATTTT.